The rows below give T cell receptor beta chains drawn from one sample of a study of PD-1 blockade in classical Hodgkin lymphoma. Some clones are missing from TCRdb's copy, which holds only in-frame ones; the method was immunoSEQ multiplex PCR. The sample contains about 24,000 clones, roughly 77% of which appear only once. Sequences were derived from peripheral blood mononuclear cells (PBMCs), sampled before the fourth cycle of nivolumab. Receptors were obtained from a human donor with classical Hodgkin lymphoma. Both conserved end residues are part of each CDR3. The order of the fields is J gene, D gene, V gene, clone size, CDR3 DNA, CDR3 protein. A D gene is named only where the DNA matches it firmly. The listing skips clone size in some rows; elsewhere it reads once, few, many or a size class.

J: TRBJ2-3; D: .; V: TRBV18; size: .; DNA: TGTGCCAGCTCACCAAACGGACGGGTAACAGATACGCAGTATTTT; CDR3: CASSPNGRVTDTQYF
J: TRBJ1-2; D: TRBD1; V: TRBV28; size: .; DNA: TGTGCCAGCAGCCCTCCTGCAGGGGGCGCGGGCTACACCTTC; CDR3: CASSPPAGGAGYTF
J: TRBJ2-5; D: .; V: TRBV7-9; size: .; DNA: TGTGCCAGCAGCCCAAACCAAGAGACCCAGTACTTC; CDR3: CASSPNQETQYF
J: TRBJ2-6; D: .; V: TRBV6-5; size: once; DNA: TGTGCCATCCGTAAAAGCTCTGGGGCCAACGTCCTGACTTTC; CDR3: CAIRKSSGANVLTF
J: TRBJ1-2; D: .; V: TRBV27; size: few; DNA: TGTGCCAGCGCGTCAACAGGGCTATATGGCTACACCTTC; CDR3: CASASTGLYGYTF
J: TRBJ1-3; D: TRBD1; V: TRBV7-9; size: .; DNA: TGTGCCAGCAGCTCGCGACAGGGCTCCTCTGGAAACACCATATATTTT; CDR3: CASSSRQGSSGNTIYF
J: TRBJ2-3; D: TRBD2; V: TRBV6-5; size: once; DNA: TGTGCCAGCAGTTTGGGACTAGCGGGAGTTGGAAATACGCAGTATTTT; CDR3: CASSLGLAGVGNTQYF
J: TRBJ1-1; D: .; V: TRBV7-9; size: .; DNA: TGTGCCAGCAGCTTATTGCTGGGGGCGAGGACTGAAGCTTTCTTT; CDR3: CASSLLLGARTEAFF
J: TRBJ2-4; D: TRBD2; V: TRBV13; size: once; DNA: TGTGCCAGCAGCTTCCGGGGGGGCCTGGTTTCGTACTTC; CDR3: CASSFRGGLVSYF
J: TRBJ2-1; D: TRBD2; V: TRBV4-1; size: .; DNA: TGCGCCAGCAGCCAAGACGGGACTAGCGGGCTCAGCTCCTACAATGAGCAGTTCTTC; CDR3: CASSQDGTSGLSSYNEQFF
J: TRBJ2-5; D: TRBD1; V: TRBV7-3; size: .; DNA: TGTGCCAGCAGCGCACGGACAGGGAAGACCCAGTACTTC; CDR3: CASSARTGKTQYF
J: TRBJ2-3; D: .; V: TRBV5-1; size: .; DNA: TGCGCCAGCAGTATTGTGACCGAGATATTACACACAGATACGCAGTATTTT; CDR3: CASSIVTEILHTDTQYF
J: TRBJ1-4; D: .; V: TRBV4-1; size: medium-sized; DNA: TGCGCCAGCAGCCAAGAGGGTCCCCCTGGTTCGTTTTTT; CDR3: CASSQEGPPGSFF
J: TRBJ2-1; D: .; V: TRBV30; size: .; DNA: TGTGCCTGGGCGGGATCTCGACTAATTTACAATGAGCAGTTCTTC; CDR3: CAWAGSRLIYNEQFF
J: TRBJ2-1; D: .; V: TRBV5-1; size: few; DNA: TGCGCCAGCAGACGACAGGTCGAGCAGTTCTTC; CDR3: CASRRQVEQFF
J: TRBJ1-4; D: .; V: TRBV6-5; size: few; DNA: TGTGCCAGCAGTTACTTCGGCGGGGCTAATGAAAAACTGTTTTTT; CDR3: CASSYFGGANEKLFF
J: TRBJ1-2; D: .; V: TRBV15; size: medium-sized; DNA: TGTGCCACCAGCAGAGCCAGGGGAGGGGATAATGGCTACACCTTC; CDR3: CATSRARGGDNGYTF
J: TRBJ2-1; D: .; V: TRBV5-1; size: .; DNA: TGCGCCAGCAGCAAACGGACTACTAATTCTAAGGATGAGCAGTTCTTC; CDR3: CASSKRTTNSKDEQFF
J: TRBJ1-6; D: TRBD1; V: TRBV30; size: .; DNA: TGTGCCTGGCGGGACAGGGCTACTCCTTATTCACCCCTCCACTTT; CDR3: CAWRDRATPYSPLHF
J: TRBJ2-1; D: .; V: TRBV10-1; size: .; DNA: TGCGCCAGCAGTGATTCGGGTGTCAATGAGCAGTTCTTC; CDR3: CASSDSGVNEQFF
J: TRBJ1-5; D: TRBD1; V: TRBV2; size: .; DNA: TGTGCCAGCAGTGAAGGAGCAGGGGGCGGCAATCAGCCCCAGCATTTT; CDR3: CASSEGAGGGNQPQHF
J: TRBJ2-3; D: TRBD2; V: TRBV18; size: .; DNA: TGTGCCAGCGATCAAGGGCTAGCGGGGGGAACAGATACGCAGTATTTT; CDR3: CASDQGLAGGTDTQYF
J: TRBJ1-3; D: .; V: TRBV13; size: once; DNA: TGTGCCAGCGGTCACAGCTCTGGAAACACCATATATTTT; CDR3: CASGHSSGNTIYF
J: TRBJ2-7; D: TRBD2; V: TRBV2; size: .; DNA: TGTGCCAGCAAAGGGCGGGAGGGCCTCTACGAGCAGTACTTC; CDR3: CASKGREGLYEQYF
J: TRBJ2-7; D: .; V: TRBV6-6; size: .; DNA: TGTGCCAGCAGTTCCGGGGGACCCTACGAGCAGTACTTC; CDR3: CASSSGGPYEQYF
J: TRBJ2-3; D: .; V: TRBV29-1; size: .; DNA: TGCAGCGTTGGTGGGGCAGGGGCCACAGATACGCAGTATTTT; CDR3: CSVGGAGATDTQYF
J: TRBJ1-2; D: .; V: TRBV6-1; size: once; DNA: TGTGCCAGCAGTGGTTGGGATAGACTAAACTATGGCTACACCTTC; CDR3: CASSGWDRLNYGYTF
J: TRBJ2-7; D: TRBD1; V: TRBV29-1; size: .; DNA: TGCAGCGTAACCACAGGGGGTCCCTACGAGCAGTACTTC; CDR3: CSVTTGGPYEQYF
J: TRBJ2-4; D: .; V: TRBV7-9; size: medium-sized; DNA: TGTGCCAGCAGCAGCCCGGGGTTCGGAAACATTCAGTACTTC; CDR3: CASSSPGFGNIQYF
J: TRBJ2-7; D: TRBD1; V: TRBV7-8; size: .; DNA: TGTGCCAGCAGCCTACCAGGGGGCGAGCAGTACTTC; CDR3: CASSLPGGEQYF
J: TRBJ2-7; D: TRBD1; V: TRBV5-1; size: .; DNA: TGCGCCAGCACTCCGACAGGGTCCTACGAGCAGTACTTC; CDR3: CASTPTGSYEQYF
J: TRBJ2-2; D: .; V: TRBV7-3; size: .; DNA: TGTGCCAGCAGCGCGCGCTCTACGGGGTTGAACACCGGGGAGCTGTTTTTT; CDR3: CASSARSTGLNTGELFF
J: TRBJ2-3; D: .; V: TRBV11-2; size: .; DNA: TGTGCCAGCAGCTCCGACGGGACTGTCGCTGATACGCAGTATTTT; CDR3: CASSSDGTVADTQYF
J: TRBJ2-7; D: .; V: TRBV19; size: .; DNA: TGTGCCAGTAGCCGGTCCTTGGGGCAATACTACGAGCAGTACTTC; CDR3: CASSRSLGQYYEQYF
J: TRBJ2-3; D: TRBD2; V: TRBV7-3; size: .; DNA: TGTGCCAGCAGCCAGGGGACTAGCGGGCCTACTTTT; CDR3: CASSQGTSGPTF
J: TRBJ2-3; D: .; V: TRBV14; size: .; DNA: TGTGCCAGCAGCCAAGTTCGGGGGGCGGATACGCAGTATTTT; CDR3: CASSQVRGADTQYF
J: TRBJ1-5; D: .; V: TRBV6-5; size: .; DNA: TGTGCCAGCAGTTACTCAGGGGTTAGCAATCAGCCCCAGCATTTT; CDR3: CASSYSGVSNQPQHF